This T cell receptor (beta chain) stems from a study of beta chain features in type 1 diabetes. General observations from the study: A cDNA-based sequencing approach could over-represent cells with high TCR expression.

The ends were cut back, 10 bases at V and 1 base at J, with 11 bases in the middle. The CDR3 runs to 12 residues. Per germline, CDR1 LNHDA and CDR2 SQIVND (reference sequence). Expressed TCRB transcripts were sequenced because the isolated RNA had all been reverse transcribed beforehand. Naive, central memory and regulatory T cell samples yielded about 3.9 million reads on average. Libraries were prepared by immunoSEQ multiplex PCR; TCRdb keeps only in-frame clonotypes and omits some of them. The sample shows 350,000 or so clones, roughly 21% of them seen only once. A note on this clone: The antigen is undetermined.

V gene TRBV19 combines with J gene TRBJ2-7; D not certain. This sequence originates from a woman younger than 30 in good health. The sample consisted of naive CD4+ T cells from blood. CDR3 bases: TGTGCCACTGAAGCCCCATCCTACGAGCAGTACTTC. Translated, it gives CATEAPSYEQYF.